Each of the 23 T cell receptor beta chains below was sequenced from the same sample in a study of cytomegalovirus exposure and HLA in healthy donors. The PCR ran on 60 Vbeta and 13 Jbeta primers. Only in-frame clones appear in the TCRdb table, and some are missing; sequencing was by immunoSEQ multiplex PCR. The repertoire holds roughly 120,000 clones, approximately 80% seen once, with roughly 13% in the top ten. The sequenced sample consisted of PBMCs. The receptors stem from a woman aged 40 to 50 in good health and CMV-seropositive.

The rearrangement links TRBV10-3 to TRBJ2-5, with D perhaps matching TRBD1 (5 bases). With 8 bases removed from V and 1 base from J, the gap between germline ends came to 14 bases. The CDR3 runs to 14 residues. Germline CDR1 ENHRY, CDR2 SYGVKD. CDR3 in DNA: TGTGCCATCTCATTCTCGACAGCCCAAGAGACCCAGTACTTC. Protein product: CAISFSTAQETQYF.

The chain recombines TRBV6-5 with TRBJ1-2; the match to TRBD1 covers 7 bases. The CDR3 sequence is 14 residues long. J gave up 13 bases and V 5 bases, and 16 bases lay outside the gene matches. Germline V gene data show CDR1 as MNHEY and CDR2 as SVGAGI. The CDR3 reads CASSGMADREEGTF. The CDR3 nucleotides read TGTGCCAGCAGTGGGATGGCAGACAGGGAGGAGGGCACCTTC.

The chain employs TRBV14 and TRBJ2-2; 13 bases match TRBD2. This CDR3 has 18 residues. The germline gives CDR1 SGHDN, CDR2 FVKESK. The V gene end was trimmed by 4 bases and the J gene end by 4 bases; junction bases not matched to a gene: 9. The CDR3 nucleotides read TGTGCCAGCAGCCGGGGACTAGCGGGACTTTCAGGCACCGGGGAGCTGTTTTTT. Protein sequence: CASSRGLAGLSGTGELFF.

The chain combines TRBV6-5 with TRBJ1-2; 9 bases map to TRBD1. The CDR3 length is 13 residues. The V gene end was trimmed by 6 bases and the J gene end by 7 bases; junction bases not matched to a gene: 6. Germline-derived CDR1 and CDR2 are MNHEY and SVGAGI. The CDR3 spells CASSRGQGRGYTF. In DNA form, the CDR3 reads TGTGCCAGCAGCCGGGGACAGGGACGTGGCTACACCTTC.

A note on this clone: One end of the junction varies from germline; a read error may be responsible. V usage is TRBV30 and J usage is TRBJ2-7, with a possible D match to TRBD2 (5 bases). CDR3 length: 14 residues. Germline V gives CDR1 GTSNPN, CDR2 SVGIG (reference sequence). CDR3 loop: CAWSLDGLSYERYF. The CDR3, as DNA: TGTGCCTGGAGCTTGGACGGACTCTCCTACGAGCGGTACTTC.

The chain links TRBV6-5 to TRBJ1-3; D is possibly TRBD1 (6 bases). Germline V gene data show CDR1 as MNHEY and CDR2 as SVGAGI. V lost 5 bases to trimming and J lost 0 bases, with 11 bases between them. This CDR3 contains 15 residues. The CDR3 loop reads CASSQADSSGNTIYF. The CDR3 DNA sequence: TGTGCCAGCAGTCAGGCGGACAGCTCTGGAAACACCATATATTTT.

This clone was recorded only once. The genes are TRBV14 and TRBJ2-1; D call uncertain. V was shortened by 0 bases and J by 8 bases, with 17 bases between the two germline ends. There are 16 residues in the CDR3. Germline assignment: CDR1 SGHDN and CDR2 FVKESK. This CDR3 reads CASSQELALISDEQFF. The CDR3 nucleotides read TGTGCCAGCAGCCAAGAGTTAGCTCTGATCTCGGATGAGCAGTTCTTC. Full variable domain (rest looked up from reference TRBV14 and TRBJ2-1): EAGVTQFPSHSVIEKGQTVTLRCDPISGHDNLYWYRRVMGKEIKFLLHFVKESKQDESGMPNNRFLAERTGGTYSTLKVQPAELEDSGVYFCASSQELALISDEQFFGPGTRLTVL.

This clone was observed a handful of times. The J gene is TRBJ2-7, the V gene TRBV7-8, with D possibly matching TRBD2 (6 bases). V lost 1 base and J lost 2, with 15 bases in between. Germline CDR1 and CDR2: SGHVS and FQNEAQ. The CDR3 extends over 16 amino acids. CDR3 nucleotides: TGTGCCAGCAGCTTAGGTGGGGACTCGCGGACCTACGAGCAGTACTTC. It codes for CASSLGGDSRTYEQYF. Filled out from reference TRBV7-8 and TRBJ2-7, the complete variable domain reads GAGVSQSPRYKVAKRGQDVALRCDPISGHVSLFWYQQALGQGPEFLTYFQNEAQLDKSGLPSDRFFAERPEGSVSTLKIQRTQQEDSAVYLCASSLGGDSRTYEQYFGPGTRLTVT.

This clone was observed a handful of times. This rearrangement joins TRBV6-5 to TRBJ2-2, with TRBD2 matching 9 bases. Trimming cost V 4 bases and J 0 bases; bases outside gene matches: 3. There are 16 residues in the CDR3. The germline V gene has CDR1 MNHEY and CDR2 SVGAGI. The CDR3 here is CASSSRTSANTGELFF. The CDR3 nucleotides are TGTGCCAGCAGTTCAAGGACTAGCGCGAACACCGGGGAGCTGTTTTTT.

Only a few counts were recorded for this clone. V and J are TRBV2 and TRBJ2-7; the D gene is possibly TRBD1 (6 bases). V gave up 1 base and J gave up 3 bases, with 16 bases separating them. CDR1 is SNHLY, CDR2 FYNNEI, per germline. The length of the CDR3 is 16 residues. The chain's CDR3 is CASSEGFQTGIYEQYF. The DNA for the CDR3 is TGTGCCAGCAGTGAAGGTTTTCAAACAGGGATCTACGAGCAGTACTTC. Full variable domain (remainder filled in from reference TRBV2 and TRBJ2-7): EPEVTQTPSHQVTQMGQEVILRCVPISNHLYFYWYRQILGQKVEFLVSFYNNEISEKSEIFDDQFSVERPDGSNFTLKIRSTKLEDSAMYFCASSEGFQTGIYEQYFGPGTRLTVT.

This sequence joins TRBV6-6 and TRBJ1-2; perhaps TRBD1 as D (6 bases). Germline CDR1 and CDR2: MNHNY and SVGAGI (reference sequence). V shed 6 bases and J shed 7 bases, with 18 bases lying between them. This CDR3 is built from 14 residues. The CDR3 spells CASRPRQGQGGYTF. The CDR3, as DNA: TGTGCCAGCAGACCTCGTCAGGGGCAGGGTGGCTACACCTTC.

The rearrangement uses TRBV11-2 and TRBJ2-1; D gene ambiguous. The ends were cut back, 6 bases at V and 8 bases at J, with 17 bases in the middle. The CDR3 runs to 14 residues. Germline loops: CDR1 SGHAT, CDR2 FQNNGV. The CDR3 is CASRKNYPNDEQFF. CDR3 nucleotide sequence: TGTGCCAGCAGAAAAAACTATCCTAACGATGAGCAGTTCTTC.

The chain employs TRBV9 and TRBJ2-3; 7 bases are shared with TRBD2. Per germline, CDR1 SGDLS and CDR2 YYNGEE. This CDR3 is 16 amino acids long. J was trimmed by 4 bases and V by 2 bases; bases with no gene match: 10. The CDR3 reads CASSVRGRADADTQYF. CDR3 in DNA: TGTGCCAGCAGCGTTCGGGGGAGGGCCGACGCAGATACGCAGTATTTT.

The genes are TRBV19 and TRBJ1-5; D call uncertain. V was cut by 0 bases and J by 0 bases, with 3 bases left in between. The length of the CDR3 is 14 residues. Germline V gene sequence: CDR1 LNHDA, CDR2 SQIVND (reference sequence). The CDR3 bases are TGTGCCAGTAGTATAGATCATAGCAATCAGCCCCAGCATTTT. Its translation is CASSIDHSNQPQHF.

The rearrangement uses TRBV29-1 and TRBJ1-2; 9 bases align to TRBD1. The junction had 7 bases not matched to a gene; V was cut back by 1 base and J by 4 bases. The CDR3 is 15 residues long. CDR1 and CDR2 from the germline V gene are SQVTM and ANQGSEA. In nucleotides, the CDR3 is TGCAGCGTTGAAGTTCCGGGACAGGGAACCTATGGCTACACCTTC. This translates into CSVEVPGQGTYGYTF.

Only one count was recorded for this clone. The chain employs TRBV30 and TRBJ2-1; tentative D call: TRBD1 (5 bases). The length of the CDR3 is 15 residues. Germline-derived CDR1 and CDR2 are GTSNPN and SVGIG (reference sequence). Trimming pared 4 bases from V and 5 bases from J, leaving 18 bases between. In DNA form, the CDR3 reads TGTGCCTGGAATATCCCGGCAGGGCGAAACAATGAGCAGTTCTTC. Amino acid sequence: CAWNIPAGRNNEQFF.

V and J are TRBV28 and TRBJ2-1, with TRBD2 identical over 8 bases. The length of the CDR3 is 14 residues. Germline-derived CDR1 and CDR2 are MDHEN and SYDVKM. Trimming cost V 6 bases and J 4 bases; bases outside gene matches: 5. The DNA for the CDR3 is TGTGCCAGCAGGGGATCGGGAGGGTACAATGAGCAGTTCTTC. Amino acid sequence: CASRGSGGYNEQFF.

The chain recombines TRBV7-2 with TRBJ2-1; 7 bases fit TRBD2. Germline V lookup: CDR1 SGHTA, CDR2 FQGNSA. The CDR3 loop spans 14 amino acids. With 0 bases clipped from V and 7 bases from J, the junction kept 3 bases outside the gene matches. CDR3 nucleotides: TGTGCCAGCAGCTTAGCCGGGAGGCCTAATGAGCAGTTCTTC. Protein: CASSLAGRPNEQFF.

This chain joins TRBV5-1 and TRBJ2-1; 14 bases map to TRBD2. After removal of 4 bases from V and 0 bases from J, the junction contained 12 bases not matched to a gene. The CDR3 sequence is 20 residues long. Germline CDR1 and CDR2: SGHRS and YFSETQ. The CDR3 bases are TGCGCCAGCAGCCCCGGACTAGCGGGAGGCTCCTCGAGCTCCTACAATGAGCAGTTCTTC. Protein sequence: CASSPGLAGGSSSSYNEQFF.

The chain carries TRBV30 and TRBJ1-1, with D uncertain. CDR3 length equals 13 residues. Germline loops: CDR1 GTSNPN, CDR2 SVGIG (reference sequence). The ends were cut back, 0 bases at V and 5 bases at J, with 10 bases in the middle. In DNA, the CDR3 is TGTGCCTGGAGTGTAAAAGGAGGGACTGAAGCTTTCTTT. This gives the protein CAWSVKGGTEAFF.

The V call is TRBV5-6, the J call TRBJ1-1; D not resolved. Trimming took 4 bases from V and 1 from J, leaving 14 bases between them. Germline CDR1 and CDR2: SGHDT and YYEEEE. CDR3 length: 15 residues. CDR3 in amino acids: CASSVYSLPNTEAFF. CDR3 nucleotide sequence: TGTGCCAGCAGCGTCTACAGCCTCCCGAACACTGAAGCTTTCTTT.

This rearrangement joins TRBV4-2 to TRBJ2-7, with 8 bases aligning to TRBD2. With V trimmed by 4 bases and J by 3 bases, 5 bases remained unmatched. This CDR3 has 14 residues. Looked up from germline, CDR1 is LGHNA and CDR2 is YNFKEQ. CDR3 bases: TGTGCCAGCAGCCCTACTAGCGGCTACTACGAGCAGTACTTC. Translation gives CASSPTSGYYEQYF.

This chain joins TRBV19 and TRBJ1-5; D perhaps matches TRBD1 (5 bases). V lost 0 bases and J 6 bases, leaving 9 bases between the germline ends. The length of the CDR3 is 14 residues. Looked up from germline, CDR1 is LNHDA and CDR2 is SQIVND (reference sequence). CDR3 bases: TGTGCCAGTAGTATAGATGACAGTTTTCAGCCCCAGCATTTT. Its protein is CASSIDDSFQPQHF.